These 10 T cell receptor beta chains were all obtained from the same sample, sequenced in a study of beta chain features in type 1 diabetes. Whole-study findings and limits: For Type 1 diabetes patients, all four CD4+ subsets carried TCRB CDR3s that were moderately but significantly shorter.

Expressed TCRB transcripts were sequenced because the entire RNA isolate underwent reverse transcription. Using immunoSEQ multiplex PCR, the repertoire was profiled, and TCRdb retains in-frame clones only, with some absent. The sample carries around 280,000 clones, about 15% recorded once. Antigens for these TCRs are unknown. Material for sequencing was naive CD4+ T cells from blood. Receptors were obtained from a man younger than 30 with type 1 diabetes.

In its sample, this clone was seen a few times. This sequence joins TRBV5-1 and TRBJ1-1; a weak D match, TRBD1 (6 bases). The germline V gene has CDR1 SGHRS and CDR2 YFSETQ. This CDR3 has 13 amino acids. V shed 4 bases and J shed 1 base, with 8 bases lying between them. The CDR3 bases are TGCGCCAGCAGCCCGACAGGGAACACTGAAGCTTTCTTT. This encodes CASSPTGNTEAFF.

This clone turned up a few times. This chain connects TRBV25-1 to TRBJ2-5; 8 bases are a match to TRBD1. This CDR3 contains 15 residues. Germline assignment: CDR1 MGHDK and CDR2 SYGVNS. V lost 3 bases to trimming and J lost 2 bases; unmatched junction nucleotides: 5. The CDR3: CASSETGAPQETQYF. The CDR3 bases are TGTGCCAGCAGTGAGACAGGGGCCCCACAAGAGACCCAGTACTTC. Full variable domain (outside the CDR3, taken from reference TRBV25-1 and TRBJ2-5): EADIYQTPRYLVIGTGKKITLECSQTMGHDKMYWYQQDPGMELHLIHYSYGVNSTEKGDLSSESTVSRIRTEHFPLTLESARPSHTSQYLCASSETGAPQETQYFGPGTRLLVL.

CDR3 DNA sequence: TGTGCCAGCTCATCAGGGTTGCACGAGCAGTACTTC. Protein sequence: CASSSGLHEQYF. The chain joins TRBV18 to TRBJ2-7; possibly TRBD1 for D (5 bases). Trimming shortened V by 5 bases and J by 5 bases, and 10 bases separated the two germline ends. The CDR3 has 12 amino acids. The germline V gene has CDR1 KGHSH and CDR2 LQKENI.

The CDR3 nucleotides read TGTGCCAGCAGTTCGGGTGGCTACAATGAGCAGTTCTTC. Protein sequence: CASSSGGYNEQFF. This chain connects TRBV7-9 to TRBJ2-7; D ambiguous. The J call may be mistaken, given a closer DNA end match to TRBJ2-1. This CDR3 is 13 amino acids long. Germline V gene lookup returns CDR1 SEHNR and CDR2 FQNEAQ (reference sequence).

This clone was seen more than once but under ten times. The CDR3 reads CAWRTGGRWGYTF. The CDR3, as DNA: TGTGCCTGGCGGACAGGGGGACGGTGGGGCTACACCTTC. The chain joins TRBV30 to TRBJ1-2; 10 bases align to TRBD1. There are 13 residues in the CDR3. The germline V gene has CDR1 GTSNPN and CDR2 SVGIG (reference sequence). V gave up 5 bases and J gave up 8 bases; unmatched junction bases: 8.

There are a few counts of this clone. The chain employs TRBV7-9 and TRBJ2-7, with 8 positions matching TRBD1. V trimming: 0 bases; J trimming: 3 bases; junction bases outside the gene matches: 1. The CDR3 is 14 residues long. CDR1 SEHNR and CDR2 FQNEAQ come from the germline V gene (reference sequence). The CDR3, as DNA: TGTGCCAGCAGCTTAGCGACAGGGGACTACGAGCAGTACTTC. This translates into CASSLATGDYEQYF.

This clone has more than one count but fewer than ten. CDR3 amino acids: CASSPDWTVQYF. CDR3 bases: TGCGCCAGCAGCCCGGACTGGACGGTACAGTACTTC. This chain joins TRBV5-1 and TRBJ2-7, with D perhaps matching TRBD2 (5 bases). This CDR3 contains 12 residues. Per germline, CDR1 SGHRS and CDR2 YFSETQ. Between the trimmed V and J ends, which lost 4 bases and 10 bases, there was a span of 15 bases.

The rearrangement joins TRBV7-2 to TRBJ1-2; D might be TRBD1 (5 bases). CDR1 and CDR2 (germline): SGHTA, FQGNSA. The germline V and J ends were trimmed by 1 base and 4 bases, with 13 bases remaining between them. CDR3 size: 15 residues. CDR3 sequence: CASSLVPREGYGYTF. The CDR3 region has the DNA TGTGCCAGCAGCTTAGTTCCCAGGGAGGGCTATGGCTACACCTTC.

The chain employs TRBV18 and TRBJ2-7, with 8 bases that match TRBD2. Germline CDR1 is KGHSH and CDR2 is LQKENI. The CDR3 consists of 14 residues. Trimming at V came to 6 bases and at J to 3 bases, leaving 7 bases not matched to a gene. CDR3 nucleotide sequence: TGTGCCAGCTCCCTCGGGGGGGTCAGCTACGAGCAGTACTTC. Amino acid sequence: CASSLGGVSYEQYF.

The gene calls are TRBV5-6 and TRBJ2-1; 9 bases match TRBD1. This CDR3 contains 15 residues. The germline V gene encodes CDR1 SGHDT and CDR2 YYEEEE. V was pared by 2 bases and J by 5 bases, with 5 bases of the junction left unmatched. Here the CDR3 reads CASSLRDRVDNEQFF. CDR3 bases: TGTGCCAGCAGCTTAAGGGACAGGGTCGACAATGAGCAGTTCTTC.